Listed here are 18 T cell receptor beta chains from one sample, sequenced in a study of blood T cell repertoires in COVID-19. Sequenced by immunoSEQ multiplex PCR; TCRdb stores in-frame clones only, minus some. The repertoire consists of more than 15,000 clones, with roughly 75% occurring once and the leading ten covering approximately 23%. Sequences were obtained from peripheral blood. Receptors originate from a man aged 55 to 70 with active or convalescent COVID-19.

The CDR3 nucleotides read TGTGCCAGCAGCGTAGATAGCGGGAGCTGGGCTACGCAGTATTTT. Encoded protein: CASSVDSGSWATQYF. V is TRBV9 and J is TRBJ2-3, with 9 bases aligning to TRBD2. The CDR3 totals 15 residues. V lost 0 bases and J lost 8; bases outside the gene matches: 7. Germline V lookup: CDR1 SGDLS, CDR2 YYNGEE. Looking up the rest from reference TRBV9 and TRBJ2-3 gives the full variable domain: DSGVTQTPKHLITATGQRVTLRCSPRSGDLSVYWYQQSLDQGLQFLIQYYNGEERAKGNILERFSAQQFPDLHSELNLSSLELGDSALYFCASSVDSGSWATQYFGPGTRLTVL.

The count of this clone is one. This chain joins TRBV6-5 and TRBJ2-3; 7 bases are shared with TRBD1. CDR3 length: 13 amino acids. CDR1 and CDR2 from the germline V gene are MNHEY and SVGAGI. V lost 11 bases to trimming and J lost 5 bases; unmatched junction nucleotides: 10. This CDR3 reads CAGGRQGVDTQYF. CDR3 sequence (DNA): TGTGCCGGAGGAAGACAGGGAGTAGATACGCAGTATTTT.

This clone was seen a single time. This sequence joins TRBV19 and TRBJ1-1; D remains ambiguous. Germline assignment: CDR1 LNHDA and CDR2 SQIVND (reference sequence). This CDR3 spans 13 amino acids. V dropped 1 base and J dropped 4 bases, with 7 bases sitting between them. CDR3 residues: CASSIGRATEAFF. Written as DNA, the CDR3 is TGTGCCAGTAGTATAGGGAGGGCCACTGAAGCTTTCTTT.

This clone was seen a single time. This chain joins TRBV30 and TRBJ2-3, with 7 bases matching TRBD2. Germline CDR1 reads GTSNPN; CDR2 reads SVGIG (reference sequence). V lost 5 bases, J lost 4 bases, and 6 bases stayed unmatched. This CDR3 is built from 13 residues. The CDR3 nucleotides are TGTGCCTGGGGTGGGGGAGGGGCAGATACGCAGTATTTT. It is translated as CAWGGGGADTQYF.

This chain joins TRBV5-4 and TRBJ2-3; D is undetermined. This CDR3 spans 13 amino acids. In germline, CDR1 is SGHNT, CDR2 YYREEE (reference sequence). V was pared by 3 bases and J by 4 bases, with 9 bases between. CDR3 nucleotides: TGTGCCAGCAGCTCCTCCCCGGCAGATACGCAGTATTTT. It encodes CASSSSPADTQYF.

The chain uses TRBV12-3 or TRBV12-4 and TRBJ1-2, with D perhaps TRBD1 (5 bases). Trimming removed 5 bases at V and 8 bases at J, with 6 bases between. The CDR3 is made up of 10 amino acids. The CDR3 region is CASSRQGYTF. DNA of the CDR3: TGTGCCAGCAGTCGACAGGGCTACACCTTC.

This clone has just a few counts. This chain connects TRBV11-2 to TRBJ2-1, with 15 bases fitting TRBD2. CDR1 and CDR2 (germline): SGHAT, FQNNGV. V trimming: 3 bases; J trimming: 8 bases; junction bases outside the gene matches: 5. The CDR3 length is 16 residues. DNA for the CDR3: TGTGCCAGCAGCTTGAGGACTAGCGGGAGGGGCGATGAGCAGTTCTTC. It yields the protein CASSLRTSGRGDEQFF.

This clone was seen a handful of times. The chain links TRBV25-1 to TRBJ1-1; D perhaps matches TRBD1 (5 bases). The CDR3 has 13 residues. Germline V gene data show CDR1 as MGHDK and CDR2 as SYGVNS. V was trimmed by 1 base and J by 9 bases, leaving 12 bases between them. CDR3 region: CASSEWARDKAFF. DNA for the CDR3: TGTGCCAGCAGTGAATGGGCCAGGGATAAAGCTTTCTTT. Looking up the rest from reference TRBV25-1 and TRBJ1-1 gives the full variable domain: EADIYQTPRYLVIGTGKKITLECSQTMGHDKMYWYQQDPGMELHLIHYSYGVNSTEKGDLSSESTVSRIRTEHFPLTLESARPSHTSQYLCASSEWARDKAFFGQGTRLTVV.

The sample holds one count of this clone. The chain recombines TRBV30 with TRBJ1-4, with a possible D match to TRBD1 (6 bases). Germline values: CDR1 GTSNPN, CDR2 SVGIG (reference sequence). Trimming cost V 0 bases and J 5 bases, with 16 bases left between them. This CDR3 has 16 amino acids. The CDR3 sequence is CAWSVGQGHLNEKLFF. The CDR3 DNA follows: TGTGCCTGGAGTGTAGGCCAGGGACATTTGAATGAAAAACTGTTTTTT.

The J gene is TRBJ1-1, the V gene TRBV30; D gene unclear. Germline CDR1 reads GTSNPN; CDR2 reads SVGIG (reference sequence). V lost 4 bases and J 3 bases, leaving 9 bases between the germline ends. The CDR3 extends over 12 amino acids. This CDR3 is CAWNREYTEAFF. The CDR3 region has the DNA TGTGCCTGGAACCGGGAGTACACTGAAGCTTTCTTT.

V and J are TRBV28 and TRBJ1-1; D is unresolved. Trimming took 5 bases from V and 6 from J, leaving 19 bases between them. Germline V gene lookup returns CDR1 MDHEN and CDR2 SYDVKM. The CDR3 is 15 amino acids. The CDR3 coding sequence is TGTGCCAGCAGTCCCGCTGTGGAGGGCGCCTCTGAAGCTTTCTTT. Translated: CASSPAVEGASEAFF.

The chain couples TRBV29-1 to TRBJ2-7, with D tentatively TRBD1 (6 bases). Trimming removed 7 bases at V and 5 bases at J, with 18 bases between. Germline CDR1 reads SQVTM; CDR2 reads ANQGSEA. The CDR3 totals 13 residues. CDR3 region: CSALQGTLHEQYF. CDR3 DNA sequence: TGCAGCGCGCTACAGGGTACTCTCCACGAGCAGTACTTC.

The chain combines TRBV25-1 with TRBJ2-1; 14 bases agree with TRBD2. V lost 7 bases to trimming and J lost 1 base; unmatched junction nucleotides: 6. The CDR3 is made up of 17 amino acids. In germline, CDR1 is MGHDK, CDR2 SYGVNS. The CDR3 sequence: CASTGLAGEESYNEQFF. The CDR3 nucleotides read TGTGCCAGCACGGGACTAGCGGGAGAAGAGTCCTACAATGAGCAGTTCTTC.

This chain uses TRBV25-1 with TRBJ2-5, with 7 nucleotides matching TRBD2. The CDR3 spans 15 residues. Trimming took 5 bases from V and 2 from J; bases not matched to a gene: 8. CDR1 MGHDK and CDR2 SYGVNS come from the germline V gene. The CDR3 loop reads CASSSPSGPQETQYF. CDR3 nucleotide sequence: TGTGCCAGCAGTTCCCCTAGCGGTCCTCAAGAGACCCAGTACTTC.

CDR3 coding DNA: TGCAGTGCTAGGGAGACTGAAGCTTTCTTT. Protein: CSARETEAFF. The rearrangement links TRBV20-1 to TRBJ1-1; D unresolved. V was clipped by 3 bases and J by 5 bases, with 4 bases between them. This CDR3 region has 10 residues. Per germline, CDR1 DFQATT and CDR2 SNEGSKA (reference sequence).

This clone came up a few times. The chain uses TRBV4-2 and TRBJ1-6; D perhaps matches TRBD1 (5 bases). Germline V gene lookup returns CDR1 LGHNA and CDR2 YNFKEQ. The V and J ends lost 0 bases and 6 bases respectively, with 9 bases between them. This CDR3 region has 15 residues. DNA for the CDR3: TGTGCCAGCAGCCAAGAGGCGGGGCGTAATTCACCCCTCCACTTT. Translating gives CASSQEAGRNSPLHF.

This clone was seen only once. V and J are TRBV21-1 and TRBJ1-1; TRBD1, the D gene given by the table, was not confirmed from the DNA. TRBV21-1 is tagged as a pseudogene. The CDR3 is 15 amino acids. In DNA, the CDR3 is TGTGCCAGCAGCAATGGACAGGATTTGGACACTGAAGCTTTCTTT. This codes for CASSNGQDLDTEAFF.

The chain joins TRBV7-2 to TRBJ2-4; D remains ambiguous. The CDR3 loop spans 14 amino acids. V lost 3 bases and J 1 base, leaving 7 bases between the germline ends. CDR1 and CDR2 from the germline V gene are SGHTA and FQGNSA. CDR3 DNA: TGTGCCAGCAGCTTCCGTGTTGCCAAAAACATTCAGTACTTC. Protein: CASSFRVAKNIQYF.